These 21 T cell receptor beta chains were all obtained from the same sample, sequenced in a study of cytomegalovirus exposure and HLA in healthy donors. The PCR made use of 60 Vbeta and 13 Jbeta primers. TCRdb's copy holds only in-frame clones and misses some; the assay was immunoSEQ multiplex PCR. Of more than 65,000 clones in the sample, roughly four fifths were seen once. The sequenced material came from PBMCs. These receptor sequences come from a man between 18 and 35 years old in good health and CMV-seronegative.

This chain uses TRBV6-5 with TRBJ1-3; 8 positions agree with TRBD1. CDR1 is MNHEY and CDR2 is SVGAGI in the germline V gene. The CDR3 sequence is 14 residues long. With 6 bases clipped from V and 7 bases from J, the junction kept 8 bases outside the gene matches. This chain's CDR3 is CASRKQGVRNTIYF. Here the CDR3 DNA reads TGTGCCAGCAGAAAACAGGGGGTTAGGAACACCATATATTTT.

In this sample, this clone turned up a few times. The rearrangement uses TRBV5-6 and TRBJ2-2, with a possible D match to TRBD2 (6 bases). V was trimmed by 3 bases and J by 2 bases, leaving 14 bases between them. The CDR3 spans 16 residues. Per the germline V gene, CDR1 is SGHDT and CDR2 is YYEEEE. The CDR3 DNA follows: TGTGCCAGCAGCTACCCGACGGGGGTTAACACCGGGGAGCTGTTTTTT. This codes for CASSYPTGVNTGELFF. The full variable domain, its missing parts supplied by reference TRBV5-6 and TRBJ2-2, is DAGVTQSPTHLIKTRGQQVTLRCSPKSGHDTVSWYQQALGQGPQFIFQYYEEEERQRGNFPDRFSGHQFPNYSSELNVNALLLGDSALYLCASSYPTGVNTGELFFGEGSRLTVL.

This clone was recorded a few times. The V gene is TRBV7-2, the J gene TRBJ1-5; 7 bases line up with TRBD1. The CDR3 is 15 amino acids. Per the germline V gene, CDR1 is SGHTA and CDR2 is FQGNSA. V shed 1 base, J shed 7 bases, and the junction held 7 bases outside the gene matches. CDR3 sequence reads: CASSLGFRGSQPQHF. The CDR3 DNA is TGTGCCAGCAGCTTAGGTTTCAGGGGGTCCCAGCCCCAGCATTTT.

The CDR3 region has the DNA TGTGCCAGCAGCACCCGGACTAGCGGGAGTGGGGGGGAGGGTGAGCAGTTCTTC. This translates into CASSTRTSGSGGEGEQFF. The rearrangement links TRBV5-4 to TRBJ2-1; the match to TRBD2 covers 13 bases. Germline CDR1 reads SGHNT; CDR2 reads YYREEE (reference sequence). Germline trimming cut 4 bases from V and 9 bases from J; bases unmatched to any gene: 16. The CDR3 totals 18 residues.

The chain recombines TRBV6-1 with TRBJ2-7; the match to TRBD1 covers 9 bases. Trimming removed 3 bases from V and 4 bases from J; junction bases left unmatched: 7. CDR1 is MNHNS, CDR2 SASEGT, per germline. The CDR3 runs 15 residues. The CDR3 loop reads CASSDPTGGFYEQYF. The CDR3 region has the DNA TGTGCCAGCAGTGATCCGACAGGGGGTTTTTACGAGCAGTACTTC.

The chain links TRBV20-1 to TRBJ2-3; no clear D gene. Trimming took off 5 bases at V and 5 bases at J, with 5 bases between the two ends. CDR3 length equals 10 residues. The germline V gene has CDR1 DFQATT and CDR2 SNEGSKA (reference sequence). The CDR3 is CSAARDTQYF. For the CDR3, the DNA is TGCAGTGCTGCGCGAGATACGCAGTATTTT.

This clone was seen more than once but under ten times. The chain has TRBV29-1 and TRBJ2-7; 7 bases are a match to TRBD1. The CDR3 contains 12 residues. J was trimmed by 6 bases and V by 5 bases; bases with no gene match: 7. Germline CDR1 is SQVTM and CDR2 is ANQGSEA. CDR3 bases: TGCAGCGTTTTGGGACAGACAAGCGAGCAGTACTTC. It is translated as CSVLGQTSEQYF.

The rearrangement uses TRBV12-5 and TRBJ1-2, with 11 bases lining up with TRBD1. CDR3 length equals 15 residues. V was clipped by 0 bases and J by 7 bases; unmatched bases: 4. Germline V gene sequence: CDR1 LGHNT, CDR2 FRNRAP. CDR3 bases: TGTGCTAGTGGTTTGGTAGGACAGGGGGCGCGTGGCTACACCTTC. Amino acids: CASGLVGQGARGYTF.

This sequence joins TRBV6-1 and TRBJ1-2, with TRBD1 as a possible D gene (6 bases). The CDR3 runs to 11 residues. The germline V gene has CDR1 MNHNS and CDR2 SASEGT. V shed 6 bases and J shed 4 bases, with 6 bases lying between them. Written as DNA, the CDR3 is TGTGCCAGCAGACAGGGCTATGGCTACACCTTC. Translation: CASRQGYGYTF.

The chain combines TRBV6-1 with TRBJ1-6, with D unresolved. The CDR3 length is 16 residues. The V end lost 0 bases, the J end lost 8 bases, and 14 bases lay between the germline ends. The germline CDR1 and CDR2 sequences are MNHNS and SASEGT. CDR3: CASSEALIRGDSPLHF. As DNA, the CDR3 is TGTGCCAGCAGTGAAGCGTTGATACGCGGGGATTCACCCCTCCACTTT.

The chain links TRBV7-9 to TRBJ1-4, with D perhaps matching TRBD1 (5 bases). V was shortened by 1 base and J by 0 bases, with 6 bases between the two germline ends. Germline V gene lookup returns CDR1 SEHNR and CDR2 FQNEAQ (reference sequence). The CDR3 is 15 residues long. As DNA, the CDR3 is TGTGCCAGCAGCTTAGGACAGTCAACTAATGAAAAACTGTTTTTT. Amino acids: CASSLGQSTNEKLFF.

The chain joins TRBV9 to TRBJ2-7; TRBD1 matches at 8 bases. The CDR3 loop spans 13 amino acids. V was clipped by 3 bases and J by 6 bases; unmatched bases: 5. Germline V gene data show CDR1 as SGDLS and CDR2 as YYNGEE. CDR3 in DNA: TGTGCCAGCAGCGGGGGGACAGGTACCGAGCAGTACTTC. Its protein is CASSGGTGTEQYF. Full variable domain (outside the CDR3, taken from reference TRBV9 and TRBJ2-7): DSGVTQTPKHLITATGQRVTLRCSPRSGDLSVYWYQQSLDQGLQFLIQYYNGEERAKGNILERFSAQQFPDLHSELNLSSLELGDSALYFCASSGGTGTEQYFGPGTRLTVT.

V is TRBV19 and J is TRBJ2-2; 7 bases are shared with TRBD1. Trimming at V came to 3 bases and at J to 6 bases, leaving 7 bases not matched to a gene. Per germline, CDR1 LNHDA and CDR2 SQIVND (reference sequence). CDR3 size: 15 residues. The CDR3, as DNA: TGTGCCAGTAGTATGCGACAGGGCATTGCCGGGGAGCTGTTTTTT. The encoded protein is CASSMRQGIAGELFF.

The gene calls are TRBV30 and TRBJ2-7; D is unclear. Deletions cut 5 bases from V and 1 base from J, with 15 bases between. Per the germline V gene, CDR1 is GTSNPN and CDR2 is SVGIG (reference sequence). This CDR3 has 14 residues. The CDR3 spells CAWAPGSLSYEQYF. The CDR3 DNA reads TGTGCCTGGGCTCCAGGATCCCTTTCCTACGAGCAGTACTTC.

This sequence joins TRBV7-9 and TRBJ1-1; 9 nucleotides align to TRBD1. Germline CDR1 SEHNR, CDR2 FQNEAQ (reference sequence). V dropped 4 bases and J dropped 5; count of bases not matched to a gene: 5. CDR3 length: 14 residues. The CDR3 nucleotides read TGTGCCAGCAGCTCGGACAGGGGAGTAACTGAAGCTTTCTTT. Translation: CASSSDRGVTEAFF.

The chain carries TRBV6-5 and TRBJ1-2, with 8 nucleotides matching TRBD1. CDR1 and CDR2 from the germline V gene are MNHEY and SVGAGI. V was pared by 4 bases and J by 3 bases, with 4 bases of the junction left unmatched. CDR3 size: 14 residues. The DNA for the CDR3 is TGTGCCAGCAGTTCGCAGGGGGCGGACTATGGCTACACCTTC. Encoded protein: CASSSQGADYGYTF.

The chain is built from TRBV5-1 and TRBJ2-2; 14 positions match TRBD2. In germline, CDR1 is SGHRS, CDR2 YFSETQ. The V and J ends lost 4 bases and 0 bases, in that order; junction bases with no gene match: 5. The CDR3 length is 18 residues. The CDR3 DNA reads TGCGCCAGCAGCGGCGGACTAGCGGGGGGCTCGAACACCGGGGAGCTGTTTTTT. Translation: CASSGGLAGGSNTGELFF.

This CDR3 is CASGRLGQGPGYTF. The CDR3 DNA is TGTGCCAGTGGACGACTGGGACAAGGGCCTGGCTACACCTTC. The genes are TRBV5-8 and TRBJ1-2; D is possibly TRBD1 (6 bases). V lost 8 bases and J 7 bases, leaving 21 bases between the germline ends. The CDR3 runs to 14 residues. Germline assignment: CDR1 SGHTS and CDR2 YDEGEE.

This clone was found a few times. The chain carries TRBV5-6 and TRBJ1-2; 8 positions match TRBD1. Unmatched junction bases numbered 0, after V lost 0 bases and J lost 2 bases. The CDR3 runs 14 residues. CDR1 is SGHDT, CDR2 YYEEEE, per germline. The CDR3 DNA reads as TGTGCCAGCAGCTTGGGACAGGGGAACTATGGCTACACCTTC. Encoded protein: CASSLGQGNYGYTF.

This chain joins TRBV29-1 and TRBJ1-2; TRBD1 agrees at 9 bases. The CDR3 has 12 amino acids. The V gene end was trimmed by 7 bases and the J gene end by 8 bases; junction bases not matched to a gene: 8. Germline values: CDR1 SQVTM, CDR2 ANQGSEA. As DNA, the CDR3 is TGCAGCGCGTCGGGACAGGGATACGGCTACACCTTC. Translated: CSASGQGYGYTF.

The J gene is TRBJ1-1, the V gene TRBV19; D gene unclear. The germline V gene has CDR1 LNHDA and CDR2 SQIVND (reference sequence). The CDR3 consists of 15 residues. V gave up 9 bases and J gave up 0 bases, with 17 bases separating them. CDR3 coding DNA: TGTGCCAGCTTCCCAGGATCAGTAATGAACACTGAAGCTTTCTTT. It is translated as CASFPGSVMNTEAFF.